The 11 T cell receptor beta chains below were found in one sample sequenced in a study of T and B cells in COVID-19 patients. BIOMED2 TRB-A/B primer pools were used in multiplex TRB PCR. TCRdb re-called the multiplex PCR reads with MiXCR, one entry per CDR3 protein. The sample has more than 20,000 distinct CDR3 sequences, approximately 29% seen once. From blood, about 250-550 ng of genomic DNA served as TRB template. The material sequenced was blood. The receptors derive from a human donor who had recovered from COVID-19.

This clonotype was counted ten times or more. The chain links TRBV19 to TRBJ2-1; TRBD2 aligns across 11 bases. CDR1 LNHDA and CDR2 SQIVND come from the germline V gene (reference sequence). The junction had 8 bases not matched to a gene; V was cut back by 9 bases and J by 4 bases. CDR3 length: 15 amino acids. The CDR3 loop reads CASLPLAGDYNEQFF. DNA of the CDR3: TGTGCCAGCCTACCACTAGCGGGAGATTACAATGAGCAGTTCTTC.

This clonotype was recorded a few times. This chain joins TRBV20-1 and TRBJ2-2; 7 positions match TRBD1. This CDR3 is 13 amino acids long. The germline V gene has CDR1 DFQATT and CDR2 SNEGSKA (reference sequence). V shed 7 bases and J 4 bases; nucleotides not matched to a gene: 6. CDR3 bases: TGCAGTGTTGAAGGGGGCGGCACCGGGGAGCTGTTTTTT. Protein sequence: CSVEGGGTGELFF.

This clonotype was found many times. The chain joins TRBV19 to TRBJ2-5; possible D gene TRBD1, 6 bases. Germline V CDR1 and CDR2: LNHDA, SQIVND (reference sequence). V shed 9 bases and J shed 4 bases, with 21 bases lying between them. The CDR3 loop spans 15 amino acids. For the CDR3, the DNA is TGTGCCAGACCTTTTAGTCGTGCCAGGGGAGAGACCCAGTACTTC. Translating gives CARPFSRARGETQYF.

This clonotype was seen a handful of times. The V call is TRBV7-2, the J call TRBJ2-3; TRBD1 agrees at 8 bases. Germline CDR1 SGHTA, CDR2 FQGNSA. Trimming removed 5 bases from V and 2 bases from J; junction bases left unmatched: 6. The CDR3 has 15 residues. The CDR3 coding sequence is TGTGCCAGCAGCCCGGACAGGGAGACCACAGATACGCAGTATTTT. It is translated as CASSPDRETTDTQYF.

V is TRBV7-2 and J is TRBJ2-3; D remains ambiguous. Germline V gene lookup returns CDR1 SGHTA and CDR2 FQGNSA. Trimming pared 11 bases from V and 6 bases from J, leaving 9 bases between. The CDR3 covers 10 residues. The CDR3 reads CAALGDTQYF. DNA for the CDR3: TGTGCCGCTCTCGGGGATACGCAGTATTTT.

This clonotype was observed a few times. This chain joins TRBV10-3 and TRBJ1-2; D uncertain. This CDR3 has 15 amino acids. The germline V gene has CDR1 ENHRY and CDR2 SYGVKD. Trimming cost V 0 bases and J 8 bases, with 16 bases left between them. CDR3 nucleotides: TGTGCCATCAGTGAGTCTCGGGGATATATGGACGGCTACACCTTC. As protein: CAISESRGYMDGYTF.

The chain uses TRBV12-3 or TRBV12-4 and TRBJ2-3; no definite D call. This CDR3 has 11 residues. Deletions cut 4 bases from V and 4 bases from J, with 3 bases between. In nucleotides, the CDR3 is TGTGCCAGCAGTTCCTCAGATACGCAGTATTTT. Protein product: CASSSSDTQYF.

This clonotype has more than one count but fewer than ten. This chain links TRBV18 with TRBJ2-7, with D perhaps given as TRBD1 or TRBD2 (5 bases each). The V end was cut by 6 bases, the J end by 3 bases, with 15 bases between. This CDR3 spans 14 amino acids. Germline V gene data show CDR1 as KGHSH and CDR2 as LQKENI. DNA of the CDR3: TGTGCCAGCTCCCCCAGGGCGGGTTACTACGAGCAGTACTTC. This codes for CASSPRAGYYEQYF.

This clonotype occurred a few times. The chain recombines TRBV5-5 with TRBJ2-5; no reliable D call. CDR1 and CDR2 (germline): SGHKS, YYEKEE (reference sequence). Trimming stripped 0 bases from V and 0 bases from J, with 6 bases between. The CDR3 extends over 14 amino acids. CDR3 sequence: CASSLDPDQETQYF. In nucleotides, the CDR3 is TGTGCCAGCAGCTTGGACCCAGACCAAGAGACCCAGTACTTC.

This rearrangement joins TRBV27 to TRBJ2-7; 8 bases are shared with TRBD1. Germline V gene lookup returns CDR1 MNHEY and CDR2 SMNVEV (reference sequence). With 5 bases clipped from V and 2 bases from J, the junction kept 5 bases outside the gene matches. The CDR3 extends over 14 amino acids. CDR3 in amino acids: CASSLRGLPYEQYF. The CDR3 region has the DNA TGTGCCAGCAGTCTCAGGGGGCTGCCCTACGAGCAGTACTTC.

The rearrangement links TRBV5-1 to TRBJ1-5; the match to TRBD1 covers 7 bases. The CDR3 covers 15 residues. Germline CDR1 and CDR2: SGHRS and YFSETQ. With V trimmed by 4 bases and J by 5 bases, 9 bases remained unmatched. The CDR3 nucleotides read TGCGCCAGCAGCCGTACAGGGGCCCCCGATCAGCCCCAGCATTTT. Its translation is CASSRTGAPDQPQHF.